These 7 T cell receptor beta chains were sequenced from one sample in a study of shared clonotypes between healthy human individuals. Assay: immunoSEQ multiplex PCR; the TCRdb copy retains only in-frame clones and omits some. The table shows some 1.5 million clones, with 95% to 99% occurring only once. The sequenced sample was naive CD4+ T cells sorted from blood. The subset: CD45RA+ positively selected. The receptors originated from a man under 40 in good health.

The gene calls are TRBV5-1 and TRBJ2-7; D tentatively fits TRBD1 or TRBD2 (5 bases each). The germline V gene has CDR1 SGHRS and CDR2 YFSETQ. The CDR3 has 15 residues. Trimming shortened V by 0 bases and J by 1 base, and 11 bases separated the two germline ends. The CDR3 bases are TGCGCCAGCAGCTTGGATTGGGGGTCATCCTACGAGCAGTACTTC. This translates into CASSLDWGSSYEQYF.

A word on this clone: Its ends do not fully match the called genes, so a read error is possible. CDR3 loop: CASSLAAMNSEAFF. DNA for the CDR3: TGCGCCAGCAGCTTGGCAGCTATGAACTCTGAAGCTTTCTTT. The rearrangement joins TRBV5-1 to TRBJ1-1, with D unclear. CDR3 length: 14 amino acids. Germline-derived CDR1 and CDR2 are SGHRS and YFSETQ.

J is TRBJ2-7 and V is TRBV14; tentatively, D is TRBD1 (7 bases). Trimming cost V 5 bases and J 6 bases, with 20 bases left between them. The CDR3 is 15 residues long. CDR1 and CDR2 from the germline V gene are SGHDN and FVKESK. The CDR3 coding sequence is TGTGCCAGCAGCGGACGCAGGGGGGAGGCTCGCGAGCAGTACTTC. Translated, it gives CASSGRRGEAREQYF.

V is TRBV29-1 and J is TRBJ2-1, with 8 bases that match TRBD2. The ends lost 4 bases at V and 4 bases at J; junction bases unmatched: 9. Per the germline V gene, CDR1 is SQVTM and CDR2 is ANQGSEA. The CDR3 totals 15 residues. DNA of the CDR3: TGCAGCGTTGGCCCTACTAGCGGACCTTACAATGAGCAGTTCTTC. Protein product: CSVGPTSGPYNEQFF.

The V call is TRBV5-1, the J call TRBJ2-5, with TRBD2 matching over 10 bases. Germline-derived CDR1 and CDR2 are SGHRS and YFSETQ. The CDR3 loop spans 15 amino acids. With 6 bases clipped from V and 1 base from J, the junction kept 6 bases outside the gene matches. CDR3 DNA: TGCGCCAGCACCCGACTAGCGGGTTTCCAAGAGACCCAGTACTTC. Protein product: CASTRLAGFQETQYF.

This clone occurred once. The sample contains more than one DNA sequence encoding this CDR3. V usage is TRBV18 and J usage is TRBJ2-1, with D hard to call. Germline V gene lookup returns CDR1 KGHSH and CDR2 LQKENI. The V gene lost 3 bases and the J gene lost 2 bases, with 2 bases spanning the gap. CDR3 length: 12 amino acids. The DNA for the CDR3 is TGTGCCAGCTCACCGCCCTACAATGAGCAGTTCTTC. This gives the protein CASSPPYNEQFF.

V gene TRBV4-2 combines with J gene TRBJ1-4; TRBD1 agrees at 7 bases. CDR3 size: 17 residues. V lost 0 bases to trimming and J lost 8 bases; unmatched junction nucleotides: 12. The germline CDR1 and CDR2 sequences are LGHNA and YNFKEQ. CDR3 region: CASSQEPRQGWGEKLFF. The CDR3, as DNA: TGTGCCAGCAGCCAAGAACCTAGACAGGGCTGGGGCGAAAAACTGTTTTTT.